This TCR beta chain appears in the sequencing data of a study of blood T cells in healthy people across ages. Isolation yielded PBMCs, at least 7 million per sample, in every case. The authors ran a second PCR of about 7 to 11 cycles using a sample-barcoded 5' primer and a J-beta primer mix. TCRdb passed the 5' RACE reads through MiXCR, listing each CDR3 protein once. Of hundreds of thousands of distinct CDR3 sequences in the sample, 60% to 80% were seen once. Trimming took off 2 bases at V and 1 base at J, with 18 bases between the two ends. Germline V gene data show CDR1 as SEHNR and CDR2 as FQNEAQ (reference sequence). The CDR3 extends over 17 amino acids. Overall study findings and caveats: Diversity was higher, and naive CD4+ cells more numerous, in long-lived donors than in aged donors.

To note about this clonotype: Antigen specificity is unknown.

The V gene is TRBV7-9, the J gene TRBJ2-7, with D maybe TRBD2 (6 bases). The sequenced material came from blood. The receptor comes from a man aged 25-45 years in good health. The CDR3 DNA is TGTGCCAGCAGCTTACCTCGTGGGTTAGCGGAGTCCTACGAGCAGTACTTC. Translated, it gives CASSLPRGLAESYEQYF.